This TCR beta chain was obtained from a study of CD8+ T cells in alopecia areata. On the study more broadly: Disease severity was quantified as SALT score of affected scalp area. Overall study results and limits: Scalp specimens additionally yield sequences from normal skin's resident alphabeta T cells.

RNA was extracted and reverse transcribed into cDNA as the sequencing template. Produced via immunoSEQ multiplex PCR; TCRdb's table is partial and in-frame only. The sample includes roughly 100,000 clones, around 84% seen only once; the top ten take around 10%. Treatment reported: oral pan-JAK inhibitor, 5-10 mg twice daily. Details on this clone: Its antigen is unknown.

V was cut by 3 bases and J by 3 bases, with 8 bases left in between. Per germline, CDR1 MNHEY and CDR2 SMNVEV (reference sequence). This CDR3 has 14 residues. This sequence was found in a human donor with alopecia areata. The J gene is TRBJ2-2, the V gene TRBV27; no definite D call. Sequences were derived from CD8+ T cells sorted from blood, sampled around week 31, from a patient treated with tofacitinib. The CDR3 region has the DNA TGTGCCAGCAGTTTTCCGGGTTACACCGGGGAGCTGTTTTTT. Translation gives CASSFPGYTGELFF.